This T cell receptor beta chain was identified during a study of CD8 T cells in ankylosing spondylitis. Study-wide points: Blood from ankylosing spondylitis patients appeared to carry a characteristic roughly eight-variant TCR beta motif.

On this clonotype: Its antigen is not identified.

Trimming shortened V by 5 bases and J by 2 bases, and 9 bases separated the two germline ends. The CDR3 sequence is 13 residues long. Germline V gene lookup returns CDR1 KGHSH and CDR2 LQKENI. TCRdb itself ran the 5' RACE reads through MiXCR, one entry per CDR3 protein. The profile shows about 340,000 distinct CDR3 sequences, about 15% of them singletons. The sequence was obtained from a male donor with ankylosing spondylitis or in good health (not recorded which). The chain uses TRBV18 and TRBJ1-2; D is perhaps TRBD1 (5 bases). The sample consisted of blood, either unsorted or a sorted T cell fraction (not recorded which). This CDR3 is CASSAGGNYGYTF. DNA of the CDR3: TGTGCCAGCTCAGCCGGGGGAAACTATGGCTACACCTTC.